What follows are 24 T cell receptor beta chains derived from one specimen sequenced in a study of pediatric ulcerative colitis. TCRdb's copy holds only in-frame clones and misses some; the assay was immunoSEQ multiplex PCR. The sample consists of 60,000 to 75,000 clones, about three quarters of them appearing once. Sequenced sample: blood. The receptor set was obtained from a boy aged 5-17 years with moderate ulcerative colitis.

The chain has TRBV18 and TRBJ2-3, with D possibly matching TRBD1 (6 bases). The germline V and J ends were trimmed by 0 bases and 8 bases, with 27 bases remaining between them. In germline, CDR1 is KGHSH, CDR2 LQKENI. CDR3 size: 19 residues. CDR3 DNA sequence: TGTGCCAGCTCACCACCGGGAAGGACAGCAAATGGGCAAGGAGGTACGCAGTATTTT. Translation: CASSPPGRTANGQGGTQYF.

The V and J genes are TRBV9 and TRBJ2-3; 13 nucleotides line up with TRBD2. This CDR3 spans 17 amino acids. Germline V CDR1 and CDR2: SGDLS, YYNGEE. Unmatched junction bases numbered 4, after V lost 3 bases and J lost 0 bases. This CDR3 reads CASSAGLAGTSTDTQYF. CDR3 nucleotides: TGTGCCAGCAGCGCGGGACTAGCGGGGACTAGCACAGATACGCAGTATTTT.

The chain has TRBV6-5 and TRBJ1-2, with D possibly being TRBD1 (6 bases). V gave up 6 bases and J gave up 6 bases, with 17 bases separating them. Germline assignment: CDR1 MNHEY and CDR2 SVGAGI. The CDR3 sequence is 14 residues long. This CDR3 reads CASSLLGGGHGYTF. CDR3 coding DNA: TGTGCCAGCAGCCTACTCGGGGGGGGGCATGGCTACACCTTC.

This clone turned up a few times. The V call is TRBV2, the J call TRBJ1-1; D gene unclear. Germline assignment: CDR1 SNHLY and CDR2 FYNNEI. With 2 bases removed from V and 10 bases from J, the gap between germline ends came to 5 bases. The CDR3 runs 10 residues. The DNA for the CDR3 is TGTGCCAGCAGTGAATCGGGAGCTTTCTTT. This translates into CASSESGAFF.

This clone was seen a single time. The chain combines TRBV9 with TRBJ2-5; no reliable D call. The germline CDR1 and CDR2 sequences are SGDLS and YYNGEE. This CDR3 region has 13 residues. Trimming shortened V by 4 bases and J by 7 bases, and 14 bases separated the two germline ends. CDR3 coding DNA: TGTGCCAGCAGCCAAAGAGGAAGGTGGACCCAGTACTTC. It is translated as CASSQRGRWTQYF. Supplemented by reference TRBV9 and TRBJ2-5, the full variable domain reads DSGVTQTPKHLITATGQRVTLRCSPRSGDLSVYWYQQSLDQGLQFLIQYYNGEERAKGNILERFSAQQFPDLHSELNLSSLELGDSALYFCASSQRGRWTQYFGPGTRLLVL.

The genes are TRBV7-3 and TRBJ1-1, with TRBD1 matching 9 bases. The trim removed 4 bases at V and 3 bases at J, leaving 3 bases unmatched. Germline-derived CDR1 and CDR2 are SGHTA and FQGTGA. The CDR3 is made up of 14 amino acids. CDR3 loop: CASSSGQGHTEAFF. In DNA form, the CDR3 reads TGTGCCAGCAGCTCGGGACAGGGCCACACTGAAGCTTTCTTT.

The J gene is TRBJ2-7, the V gene TRBV7-2; D not certain. Trimming removed 1 base from V and 3 bases from J, with 7 bases in between. Germline V CDR1 and CDR2: SGHTA, FQGNSA. The CDR3 covers 13 residues. The CDR3 nucleotides read TGTGCCAGCAGCTTAGTGGCTCGCTACGAGCAGTACTTC. Its protein is CASSLVARYEQYF.

The gene calls are TRBV5-4 and TRBJ1-1; D perhaps matches TRBD1 (5 bases). The CDR3 consists of 15 residues. Trimming removed 4 bases at V and 0 bases at J, with 13 bases between. Germline CDR1 is SGHNT and CDR2 is YYREEE (reference sequence). CDR3 nucleotides: TGTGCCAGCAGCACCCAGGGACTGATGAACACTGAAGCTTTCTTT. As protein: CASSTQGLMNTEAFF.

This chain connects TRBV1 to TRBJ2-1; the table's TRBD1 call for D was not verified on the DNA. TRBV1 is classified as a pseudogene. The CDR3 consists of 15 residues. The CDR3 loop reads CTSSQVRDRTHEQFF. CDR3 nucleotides: TGCACCAGCAGCCAAGTTAGGGACAGAACCCATGAGCAGTTCTTC.

The chain combines TRBV7-6 with TRBJ2-1; TRBD2 matches at 14 bases. The CDR3 has 17 residues. J lost 6 bases, V lost 1 base, and 5 bases had no gene match. Germline V lookup: CDR1 SGHVS, CDR2 FNYEAQ. DNA of the CDR3: TGTGCCAGCAGCTTAGAACCTGGGACTAGCGGGGGCAATGAGCAGTTCTTC. Encoded protein: CASSLEPGTSGGNEQFF.

This chain joins TRBV29-1 and TRBJ2-4; 8 bases are a match to TRBD2. Germline V gives CDR1 SQVTM, CDR2 ANQGSEA. The CDR3 consists of 15 residues. V was pared by 6 bases and J by 1 base, with 8 bases of the junction left unmatched. The CDR3 spells CSVRRGDEAKNIQYF. CDR3 nucleotide sequence: TGCAGCGTAAGGCGGGGGGACGAGGCCAAAAACATTCAGTACTTC. Full variable domain (rest looked up from reference TRBV29-1 and TRBJ2-4): SAVISQKPSRDICQRGTSLTIQCQVDSQVTMMFWYRQQPGQSLTLIATANQGSEATYESGFVIDKFPISRPNLTFSTLTVSNMSPEDSSIYLCSVRRGDEAKNIQYFGAGTRLSVL.

The chain employs TRBV19 and TRBJ1-1; 7 nucleotides line up with TRBD1. Germline loops: CDR1 LNHDA, CDR2 SQIVND (reference sequence). The CDR3 loop spans 14 amino acids. The junction had 1 base not matched to a gene; V was cut back by 3 bases and J by 0 bases. As DNA, the CDR3 is TGTGCCAGTAGTATCGGGACAGTGAACACTGAAGCTTTCTTT. It is translated as CASSIGTVNTEAFF.

The rearrangement uses TRBV2 and TRBJ2-5; D is unresolved. CDR1 SNHLY and CDR2 FYNNEI come from the germline V gene. V dropped 4 bases and J dropped 5 bases, with 17 bases sitting between them. The CDR3 runs 15 residues. CDR3 nucleotides: TGTGCCAGCAGTGCCTTGGGTCGAGCCCGGGAGACCCAGTACTTC. Amino acids: CASSALGRARETQYF.

The rearrangement links TRBV7-9 to TRBJ1-6, with 7 bases that match TRBD1. The V segment lost 5 bases and the J segment 6 bases; nucleotides outside the gene matches: 4. This CDR3 comprises 14 residues. Germline V gives CDR1 SEHNR, CDR2 FQNEAQ (reference sequence). DNA for the CDR3: TGTGCCAGCAGCCCCGGGACAGCTAATTCACCCCTCCACTTT. Its translation: CASSPGTANSPLHF.

The rearrangement links TRBV25-1 to TRBJ2-3; 7 bases agree with TRBD2. Looked up from germline, CDR1 is MGHDK and CDR2 is SYGVNS. The CDR3 consists of 16 residues. V lost 6 bases and J lost 4; bases outside the gene matches: 13. The CDR3 region is CASSPGLGSMSDTQYF. Written as DNA, the CDR3 is TGTGCCAGCAGCCCCGGACTAGGCTCGATGTCAGATACGCAGTATTTT.

There are a few counts of this clone. V is TRBV7-8 and J is TRBJ2-7, with 11 bases matching TRBD2. V gave up 2 bases and J gave up 3 bases; unmatched junction bases: 3. CDR3 length: 15 residues. The germline CDR1 and CDR2 sequences are SGHVS and FQNEAQ. This chain's CDR3 is CASSLRTSGSYEQYF. DNA of the CDR3: TGTGCCAGCAGCTTACGAACTAGCGGGAGCTACGAGCAGTACTTC.

The rearrangement uses TRBV7-3 and TRBJ2-7; TRBD2 aligns across 7 bases. The CDR3 covers 15 residues. The ends lost 2 bases at V and 1 base at J; junction bases unmatched: 5. The V gene's germline CDR1 is SGHTA and CDR2 FQGTGA. CDR3 in DNA: TGTGCCAGCAGCTTACGAGCGGGGCGATCCTACGAGCAGTACTTC. Residues: CASSLRAGRSYEQYF.

The chain couples TRBV7-8 to TRBJ2-3; 7 nucleotides line up with TRBD2. J lost 0 bases, V lost 2 bases, and 8 bases had no gene match. Germline CDR1 reads SGHVS; CDR2 reads FQNEAQ. The CDR3 consists of 17 residues. The CDR3 nucleotides are TGTGCCAGCAGCTTACCCCGAGCGGGACCCAGCACAGATACGCAGTATTTT. Translation gives CASSLPRAGPSTDTQYF.

The J gene is TRBJ2-7, the V gene TRBV7-9; possibly TRBD1 for D (6 bases). The CDR3 totals 16 residues. The germline gives CDR1 SEHNR, CDR2 FQNEAQ (reference sequence). The V and J ends lost 4 bases and 4 bases respectively, with 20 bases between them. The CDR3 reads CASSSPQGRNDYEQYF. The CDR3 nucleotides are TGTGCCAGCAGCTCCCCGCAGGGGCGAAATGATTACGAGCAGTACTTC.

The V call is TRBV7-9, the J call TRBJ1-2, with D hard to call. This CDR3 has 16 amino acids. V lost 1 base and J lost 0, with 12 bases in between. Germline CDR1 is SEHNR and CDR2 is FQNEAQ (reference sequence). The CDR3 loop reads CASSLGGTEANYGYTF. The DNA of the CDR3 is TGTGCCAGCAGCTTAGGCGGTACCGAAGCTAACTATGGCTACACCTTC.

This clone was detected only a few times. This sequence joins TRBV25-1 and TRBJ1-1; 7 bases agree with TRBD1. V lost 4 bases to trimming and J lost 0 bases; unmatched junction nucleotides: 2. Germline V gene sequence: CDR1 MGHDK, CDR2 SYGVNS. The CDR3 runs 14 residues. As DNA, the CDR3 is TGTGCCAGCAGTGCACAGGGGATGAACACTGAAGCTTTCTTT. Amino acid sequence: CASSAQGMNTEAFF. Complete variable domain (other parts from reference TRBV25-1 and TRBJ1-1): EADIYQTPRYLVIGTGKKITLECSQTMGHDKMYWYQQDPGMELHLIHYSYGVNSTEKGDLSSESTVSRIRTEHFPLTLESARPSHTSQYLCASSAQGMNTEAFFGQGTRLTVV.

V usage is TRBV2 and J usage is TRBJ1-1; D uncertain. Germline V gene lookup returns CDR1 SNHLY and CDR2 FYNNEI. This CDR3 comprises 14 residues. V was shortened by 1 base and J by 1 base, with 7 bases between the two germline ends. CDR3 DNA: TGTGCCAGCAGTGAAGTGGGAGGGAACACTGAAGCTTTCTTT. The encoded protein is CASSEVGGNTEAFF. Drawing the rest from reference TRBV2 and TRBJ1-1, the complete variable domain is EPEVTQTPSHQVTQMGQEVILRCVPISNHLYFYWYRQILGQKVEFLVSFYNNEISEKSEIFDDQFSVERPDGSNFTLKIRSTKLEDSAMYFCASSEVGGNTEAFFGQGTRLTVV.

This clone has just a few counts. The chain links TRBV27 to TRBJ2-7, with D uncertain. The CDR3 runs 14 residues. Germline CDR1 reads MNHEY; CDR2 reads SMNVEV (reference sequence). Trimming took off 5 bases at V and 0 bases at J, with 11 bases between the two ends. This chain's CDR3 is CASSPWAASYEQYF. The DNA for the CDR3 is TGTGCCAGCAGTCCTTGGGCAGCCTCCTACGAGCAGTACTTC.

The V call is TRBV12-2, the J call TRBJ2-7; the table's D gene call, TRBD2, was not cross checked with the DNA. TRBV12-2 is noted as a pseudogene. This CDR3 has 15 residues. The CDR3 DNA is TGTGCAAGTCGCTTCCTCCGGGACTGGCACTACGAGCAGTACTTC. Protein sequence: CASRFLRDWHYEQYF.